This TCR beta chain was sequenced during a study of shared clonotypes between healthy human individuals. Study-wide findings and caveats: Non-shared clonotypes were found to have lower generation probabilities than the clonotypes that were shared by all four of the sorted-subset donors.

Trimming stripped 5 bases from V and 1 base from J, with 9 bases between. The CDR3 spans 13 residues. Germline V gene sequence: CDR1 SGHRS, CDR2 YFSETQ. Turning to this clone: Its antigen is undetermined.

The repertoire was sequenced with immunoSEQ multiplex PCR; TCRdb's copy has only in-frame clones and lacks some. The sample contains about 1.5 million clones, around 97% of which appear only once. This TCR was sampled from a man under 40 in good health. Material for sequencing was naive CD4+ T cells sorted from blood. Subset indicated: CD45RA+ positively selected. The chain is built from TRBV5-1 and TRBJ1-1, with D perhaps TRBD1 (5 bases). The CDR3 DNA is TGCGCCAGCAGTGGACAACAGAACACTGAAGCTTTCTTT. The encoded protein is CASSGQQNTEAFF.